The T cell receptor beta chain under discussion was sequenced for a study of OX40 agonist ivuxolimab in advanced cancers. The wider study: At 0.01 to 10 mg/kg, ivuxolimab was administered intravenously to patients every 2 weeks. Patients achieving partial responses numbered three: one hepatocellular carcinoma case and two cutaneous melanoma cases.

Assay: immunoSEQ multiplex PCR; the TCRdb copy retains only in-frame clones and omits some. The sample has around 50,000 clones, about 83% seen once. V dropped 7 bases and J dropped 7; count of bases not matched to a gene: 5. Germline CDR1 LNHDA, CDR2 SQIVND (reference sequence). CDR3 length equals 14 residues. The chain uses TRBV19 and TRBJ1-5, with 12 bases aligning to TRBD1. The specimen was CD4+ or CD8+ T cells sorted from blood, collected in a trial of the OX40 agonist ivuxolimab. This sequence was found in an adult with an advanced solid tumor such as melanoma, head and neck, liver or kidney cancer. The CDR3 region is CASTRDRGHQPQHF. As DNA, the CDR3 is TGTGCCAGTACTCGGGACAGGGGGCACCAGCCCCAGCATTTT.